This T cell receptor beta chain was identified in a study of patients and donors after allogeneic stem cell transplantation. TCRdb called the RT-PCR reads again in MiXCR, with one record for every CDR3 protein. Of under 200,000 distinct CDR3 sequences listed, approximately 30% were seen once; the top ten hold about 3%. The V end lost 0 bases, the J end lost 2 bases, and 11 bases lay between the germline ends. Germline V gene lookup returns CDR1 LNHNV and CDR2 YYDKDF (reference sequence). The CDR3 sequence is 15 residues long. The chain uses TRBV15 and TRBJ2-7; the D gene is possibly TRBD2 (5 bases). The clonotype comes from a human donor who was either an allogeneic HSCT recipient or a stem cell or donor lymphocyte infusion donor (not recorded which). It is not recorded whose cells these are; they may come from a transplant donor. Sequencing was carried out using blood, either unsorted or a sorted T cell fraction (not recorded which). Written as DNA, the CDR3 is TGTGCCACCAGCAGAGAGAGCGGACGGGCCTACGAGCAGTACTTC. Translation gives CATSRESGRAYEQYF. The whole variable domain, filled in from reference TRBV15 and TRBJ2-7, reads DAMVIQNPRYQVTQFGKPVTLSCSQTLNHNVMYWYQQKSSQAPKLLFHYYDKDFNNEADTPDNFQSRRPNTSFCFLDIRSPGLGDTAMYLCATSRESGRAYEQYFGPGTRLTVT.